This TCR beta chain was recorded in a study of blood T cell repertoires in COVID-19. Study context: Some COVID-19 samples were acute and others convalescent; all came from the United States, Italy and Spain. Sample material is recorded as cDNA or gDNA derived from T cells, B-cell-depleted T cells, or PBMCs.

Unmatched junction bases numbered 7, after V lost 3 bases and J lost 5 bases. Germline V CDR1 and CDR2: MNHEY, SMNVEV (reference sequence). The CDR3 sequence is 15 residues long. Study processing details: Amplification of reference gene primers was used by the study to estimate nucleated cell counts. Only in-frame clones appear in the TCRdb table, and some are missing; sequencing was by immunoSEQ multiplex PCR. V and J calls and clone size are those listed in that table; D and trimming were worked out from the DNA. This sample has a few hundred thousand clones, with just over 85% found just once. Sequencing was done on a sample of peripheral blood. The V and J genes are TRBV27 and TRBJ1-1; TRBD1 agrees at 9 bases. The clonotype was recovered from a man older than 75 with acute or convalescent COVID-19. The CDR3 sequence is CASSFSGQGQTEAFF. In DNA form, the CDR3 reads TGTGCCAGCAGTTTCTCTGGACAGGGGCAAACTGAAGCTTTCTTT.